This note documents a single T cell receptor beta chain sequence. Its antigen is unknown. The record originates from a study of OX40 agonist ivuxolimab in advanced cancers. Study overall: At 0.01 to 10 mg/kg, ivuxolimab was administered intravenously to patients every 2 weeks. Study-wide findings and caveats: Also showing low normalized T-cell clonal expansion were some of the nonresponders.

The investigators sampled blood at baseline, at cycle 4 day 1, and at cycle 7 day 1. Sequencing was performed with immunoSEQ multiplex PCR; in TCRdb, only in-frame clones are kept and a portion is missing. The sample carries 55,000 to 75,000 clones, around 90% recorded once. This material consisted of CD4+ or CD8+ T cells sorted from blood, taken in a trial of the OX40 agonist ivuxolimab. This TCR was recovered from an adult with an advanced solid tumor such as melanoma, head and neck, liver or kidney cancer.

The CDR3 DNA is TGTGCAAGTCGCCTCCGACGGTACTATGGCTACACCTTC. It encodes CASRLRRYYGYTF. This chain links TRBV12-2 with TRBJ1-2. TRBV12-2 is deemed a pseudogene. This CDR3 spans 13 amino acids.